These T cell receptor beta chains were read from a single sample in a study of blood T cell repertoires in COVID-19. Data came from immunoSEQ multiplex PCR; TCRdb stores just in-frame clones and leaves some out. The sample includes over 50,000 clones, around 86% of them seen just once. Material for sequencing was peripheral blood. Receptor source: a human donor in a cohort sampled during active COVID-19. Each CDR3 is given with its conserved first and last residue. D genes are given only for firm matches. Clone size is not always given. Where it is, it says once, few, many or a class for expanded clones.

v_call: TRBV7-8; clone_size: NA; d_call: NA; j_call: TRBJ2-7; cdr3_nt: TGTGCCAGCAGCCCCAGGCGATCTTCCTACGAGCAGTACTTC; cdr3_aa: CASSPRRSSYEQYF
v_call: TRBV7-9; clone_size: NA; d_call: NA; j_call: TRBJ1-2; cdr3_nt: TGTGCCAGCAGCCCGTCGATTGAGGCCGCTGGCTACACCTTC; cdr3_aa: CASSPSIEAAGYTF
v_call: TRBV5-5; clone_size: NA; d_call: TRBD1; j_call: TRBJ2-7; cdr3_nt: TGTGCCAGCAGCAGGCTGGGACAGGGGACCTACGAGCAGTACTTC; cdr3_aa: CASSRLGQGTYEQYF
v_call: TRBV3-1/TRBV3-2; clone_size: NA; d_call: NA; j_call: TRBJ2-7; cdr3_nt: TGTGCCAGCAGCCAAGGGGCTAACCACTACGAGCAGTACTTC; cdr3_aa: CASSQGANHYEQYF
v_call: TRBV25-1; clone_size: once; d_call: TRBD1; j_call: TRBJ2-7; cdr3_nt: TGTGCCAGAACCAAACGGGACAGGCGGTTCAACGAGCAGTACTTC; cdr3_aa: CARTKRDRRFNEQYF
v_call: TRBV7-9; clone_size: few; d_call: NA; j_call: TRBJ2-1; cdr3_nt: TGTGCCAGCAGCACGCAAGCCGCTGAGCAGTTCTTC; cdr3_aa: CASSTQAAEQFF
v_call: TRBV7-3; clone_size: once; d_call: TRBD1; j_call: TRBJ2-1; cdr3_nt: TGTGCCAGCAGTAGACAGGGGACGGGCTCCTACAATGAGCAGTTCTTC; cdr3_aa: CASSRQGTGSYNEQFF
v_call: TRBV6-5; clone_size: NA; d_call: NA; j_call: TRBJ1-2; cdr3_nt: TGTGCCAGCAAACAGGGCTATGGCTACACCTTC; cdr3_aa: CASKQGYGYTF
v_call: TRBV27; clone_size: NA; d_call: NA; j_call: TRBJ1-1; cdr3_nt: TGTGCCAGCAGTATTAGACAGGTAGGACCGAACACTGAAGCTTTCTTT; cdr3_aa: CASSIRQVGPNTEAFF
v_call: TRBV15; clone_size: NA; d_call: NA; j_call: TRBJ2-5; cdr3_nt: TGTGCCACCAGCAGAGGGAACGGGGGGCTCCAAGAGACCCAGTACTTC; cdr3_aa: CATSRGNGGLQETQYF
v_call: TRBV18; clone_size: NA; d_call: NA; j_call: TRBJ1-1; cdr3_nt: TGTGCCAGCTCACCACGGCTCCCGGGGAACACTGAAGCTTTCTTT; cdr3_aa: CASSPRLPGNTEAFF
v_call: TRBV18; clone_size: NA; d_call: TRBD1; j_call: TRBJ2-7; cdr3_nt: TGTGCCAGCTCACGCCGGGACAGGGGGTTCTCCGAGCAGTACTTC; cdr3_aa: CASSRRDRGFSEQYF
v_call: TRBV24-1; clone_size: NA; d_call: TRBD1; j_call: TRBJ2-5; cdr3_nt: TGTGCCACCAGTGATTCCTGGACAGGGGAGACCCAGTACTTC; cdr3_aa: CATSDSWTGETQYF
v_call: TRBV2; clone_size: once; d_call: TRBD1; j_call: TRBJ1-6; cdr3_nt: TGTGCCAGCGGGGGACAGATTTATTCACCCCTCCACTTT; cdr3_aa: CASGGQIYSPLHF
v_call: TRBV5-4; clone_size: few; d_call: NA; j_call: TRBJ2-7; cdr3_nt: TGTGCCAGCAGCTTGACGGGAGCCTACGAGCAGTACTTC; cdr3_aa: CASSLTGAYEQYF
v_call: TRBV4-2; clone_size: NA; d_call: TRBD1; j_call: TRBJ1-1; cdr3_nt: TGTGCCAGCAGCCAAGCGGTCACAGGGGGCAACACTGAAGCTTTCTTT; cdr3_aa: CASSQAVTGGNTEAFF
v_call: TRBV28; clone_size: NA; d_call: NA; j_call: TRBJ1-4; cdr3_nt: TGTGCCAGCAGTTTAGCGGGGACCCGGGGTGAAAAACTGTTTTTT; cdr3_aa: CASSLAGTRGEKLFF
v_call: TRBV7-9; clone_size: NA; d_call: TRBD2; j_call: TRBJ2-1; cdr3_nt: TGTGCCAGCAGCTCGACTAGCGGGAGTTTGTATGAGCAGTTCTTC; cdr3_aa: CASSSTSGSLYEQFF
v_call: TRBV28; clone_size: NA; d_call: NA; j_call: TRBJ2-1; cdr3_nt: TGTGCCTCCCGAACGGGATTCCCCAATGAGCAGTTCTTC; cdr3_aa: CASRTGFPNEQFF
v_call: TRBV7-2; clone_size: NA; d_call: NA; j_call: TRBJ1-4; cdr3_nt: TGTGCCAGCAGCTCCCACATGGGCCTTAATGAAAAACTGTTTTTT; cdr3_aa: CASSSHMGLNEKLFF
v_call: TRBV2; clone_size: once; d_call: TRBD1; j_call: TRBJ2-7; cdr3_nt: TGTGCCAGCAGTAGTCAGGGGGCGAAGGAGCAGTACTTC; cdr3_aa: CASSSQGAKEQYF
v_call: TRBV28; clone_size: NA; d_call: NA; j_call: TRBJ1-6; cdr3_nt: TGTGCCAGCAGTTCAACCAGGCCCCTCCACTTT; cdr3_aa: CASSSTRPLHF
v_call: TRBV5-1; clone_size: once; d_call: NA; j_call: TRBJ2-4; cdr3_nt: TGCGCCAGCAGCCCCAGCCCTAGCCGGGAAAACATTCAGTACTTC; cdr3_aa: CASSPSPSRENIQYF
v_call: TRBV19; clone_size: NA; d_call: NA; j_call: TRBJ1-2; cdr3_nt: TGTGCCAGTAGTATCCCCTCTACAGGTAAAAATGGCTACACCTTC; cdr3_aa: CASSIPSTGKNGYTF
v_call: TRBV10-3; clone_size: NA; d_call: TRBD2; j_call: TRBJ2-3; cdr3_nt: TGTGCCATCGGGGGACTAGCGGGGACAGATACGCAGTATTTT; cdr3_aa: CAIGGLAGTDTQYF
v_call: TRBV5-8; clone_size: NA; d_call: TRBD1; j_call: TRBJ1-3; cdr3_nt: TGTGCCAGCAGCTTGCGGGCAGGGGGCTCTGGAAACACCATATATTTT; cdr3_aa: CASSLRAGGSGNTIYF
v_call: TRBV7-8; clone_size: NA; d_call: TRBD1; j_call: TRBJ1-1; cdr3_nt: TGTGCCAGCAGCCAGGGACAGGGATCGCAAGCTTTCTTT; cdr3_aa: CASSQGQGSQAFF
v_call: TRBV6-1; clone_size: NA; d_call: NA; j_call: TRBJ1-4; cdr3_nt: TGTGCCAGCAGTGAAATCGGGGGGGGCGAAAAACTGTTTTTT; cdr3_aa: CASSEIGGGEKLFF
v_call: TRBV4-1; clone_size: NA; d_call: NA; j_call: TRBJ1-6; cdr3_nt: TGCGCCAGCAGCCAGGCCCGGAGTTATTCACCCCTCCACTTT; cdr3_aa: CASSQARSYSPLHF
v_call: TRBV5-1; clone_size: NA; d_call: NA; j_call: TRBJ2-1; cdr3_nt: TGCGCCAGCAGCTTCATCCATGAGCAGTTCTTC; cdr3_aa: CASSFIHEQFF
v_call: TRBV5-1; clone_size: NA; d_call: NA; j_call: TRBJ1-1; cdr3_nt: TGCGCCAGCAGCCCGAACAGTAACACTGAAGCTTTCTTT; cdr3_aa: CASSPNSNTEAFF
v_call: TRBV6-1; clone_size: NA; d_call: NA; j_call: TRBJ2-7; cdr3_nt: TGTGCCAGCAGTGAAGCCAGGGCCGAACCCTACGAGCAGTACTTC; cdr3_aa: CASSEARAEPYEQYF
v_call: TRBV14; clone_size: NA; d_call: NA; j_call: TRBJ2-5; cdr3_nt: TGTGCCAGCAGCCAAGGTTTTGGCGGAGAGACCCAGTACTTC; cdr3_aa: CASSQGFGGETQYF
v_call: TRBV7-3; clone_size: once; d_call: NA; j_call: TRBJ1-4; cdr3_nt: TGTGCCAGCAGCATGAACAGTCCAACTAATGAAAAACTGTTTTTT; cdr3_aa: CASSMNSPTNEKLFF
v_call: TRBV4-1; clone_size: NA; d_call: TRBD1; j_call: TRBJ2-7; cdr3_nt: TGCGCCAGCAGCCAAGATCAGGGGGCGAGCTCCTACGAGCAGTACTTC; cdr3_aa: CASSQDQGASSYEQYF
v_call: TRBV7-9; clone_size: NA; d_call: TRBD1; j_call: TRBJ1-2; cdr3_nt: TGTGCCAGCAGCTTGACAGGGCAAGACTATGGCTACACCTTC; cdr3_aa: CASSLTGQDYGYTF
v_call: TRBV19; clone_size: NA; d_call: TRBD1; j_call: TRBJ2-6; cdr3_nt: TGTGCCAGTAGAACTGGGGACAGGGGATTGTGGTACGGCTCTGGGGCCAACGTCCTGACTTTC; cdr3_aa: CASRTGDRGLWYGSGANVLTF
v_call: TRBV2; clone_size: NA; d_call: TRBD2; j_call: TRBJ2-3; cdr3_nt: TGTGCCAGCATGGGACTAGCCAGCACAGATACGCAGTATTTT; cdr3_aa: CASMGLASTDTQYF
v_call: TRBV5-4; clone_size: NA; d_call: TRBD1; j_call: TRBJ1-4; cdr3_nt: TGTGCCAGCGCAAGGGGACAGGGATCGGGATCAGGTGAAAAACTGTTTTTT; cdr3_aa: CASARGQGSGSGEKLFF
v_call: TRBV7-6; clone_size: NA; d_call: TRBD1; j_call: TRBJ2-1; cdr3_nt: TGTGCCAGCAGCTTTATTCCGGGACAGGGTCGCGGCAATGAGCAGTTCTTC; cdr3_aa: CASSFIPGQGRGNEQFF
v_call: TRBV5-1; clone_size: NA; d_call: NA; j_call: TRBJ2-3; cdr3_nt: TGCGCCAGCAGCTTGGTAGGCCTAGCGTCAGATACGCAGTATTTT; cdr3_aa: CASSLVGLASDTQYF
v_call: TRBV9; clone_size: NA; d_call: TRBD1; j_call: TRBJ2-7; cdr3_nt: TGTGCCAGCAGCTTCAGGGGGCTAGAGCGCTACGAGCAGTACTTC; cdr3_aa: CASSFRGLERYEQYF
v_call: TRBV4-1; clone_size: NA; d_call: TRBD1; j_call: TRBJ1-1; cdr3_nt: TGCGCCAGCAGCCAAGATGCAGGGGGCGGGAACACTGAAGCTTTCTTT; cdr3_aa: CASSQDAGGGNTEAFF
v_call: TRBV5-5; clone_size: NA; d_call: TRBD2; j_call: TRBJ2-5; cdr3_nt: TGTGCCAGCAGCCTACTAGCGGGAGTGGAGACCCAGTACTTC; cdr3_aa: CASSLLAGVETQYF
v_call: TRBV5-1; clone_size: NA; d_call: NA; j_call: TRBJ2-3; cdr3_nt: TGCGCCAGCAGCTTTGGAGACAGCACAGATACGCAGTATTTT; cdr3_aa: CASSFGDSTDTQYF
v_call: TRBV5-1; clone_size: NA; d_call: TRBD1; j_call: TRBJ2-5; cdr3_nt: TGCGCCAGCAGCTTGTTGACAGGGAGAGTCGAGACCCAGTACTTC; cdr3_aa: CASSLLTGRVETQYF
v_call: TRBV7-2; clone_size: NA; d_call: TRBD2; j_call: TRBJ2-5; cdr3_nt: TGTGCCAGCAGCTCCCCGGGACTAGCGGGAGGTATGAAGACCCAGTACTTC; cdr3_aa: CASSSPGLAGGMKTQYF
v_call: TRBV28; clone_size: NA; d_call: TRBD2; j_call: TRBJ2-2; cdr3_nt: TGTGCCAGCAGTGTGGGACTAGCGGGGACCGGGGAGCTGTTTTTT; cdr3_aa: CASSVGLAGTGELFF
v_call: TRBV9; clone_size: once; d_call: TRBD2; j_call: TRBJ2-7; cdr3_nt: TGTGCCAGCAGCGTAGGCCCTAGCGGGAGATCCTACGAGCAGTACTTC; cdr3_aa: CASSVGPSGRSYEQYF
v_call: TRBV20-1; clone_size: NA; d_call: TRBD1; j_call: TRBJ1-2; cdr3_nt: TGCAGTGCTAGTGGCAGGGGGCCCAACTATGGCTACACCTTC; cdr3_aa: CSASGRGPNYGYTF
v_call: TRBV27; clone_size: NA; d_call: NA; j_call: TRBJ2-3; cdr3_nt: TGTGCCAGCAGTTTAACGCCGGTCTTATTAGATACGCAGTATTTT; cdr3_aa: CASSLTPVLLDTQYF
v_call: TRBV10-1; clone_size: NA; d_call: NA; j_call: TRBJ2-2; cdr3_nt: TGCGCCAGCAGTGGCGACATGAACACCGGGGAGCTGTTTTTT; cdr3_aa: CASSGDMNTGELFF
v_call: TRBV19; clone_size: NA; d_call: TRBD1; j_call: TRBJ1-1; cdr3_nt: TGTGCCAGTAGCAACTCCGGGACAGGGGGCTTCAACACTGAAGCTTTCTTT; cdr3_aa: CASSNSGTGGFNTEAFF
v_call: TRBV27; clone_size: NA; d_call: NA; j_call: TRBJ2-3; cdr3_nt: TGTGCCAGCGCAGGGATAAACACAGATACGCAGTATTTT; cdr3_aa: CASAGINTDTQYF
v_call: TRBV20-1; clone_size: NA; d_call: TRBD2; j_call: TRBJ2-2; cdr3_nt: TGCAGTGCTAGTTCAGCGGGGGAGGGCACCGGGGAGCTGTTTTTT; cdr3_aa: CSASSAGEGTGELFF
v_call: TRBV19; clone_size: once; d_call: NA; j_call: TRBJ1-6; cdr3_nt: TGTGCCAGTACCACGGGGGGTATACAAGGTTCACCCCTCCACTTT; cdr3_aa: CASTTGGIQGSPLHF
v_call: TRBV11-2; clone_size: once; d_call: TRBD1; j_call: TRBJ2-2; cdr3_nt: TGTGCCAGCAGCTTCCGGGACAGGGTAAACACCGGGGAGCTGTTTTTT; cdr3_aa: CASSFRDRVNTGELFF